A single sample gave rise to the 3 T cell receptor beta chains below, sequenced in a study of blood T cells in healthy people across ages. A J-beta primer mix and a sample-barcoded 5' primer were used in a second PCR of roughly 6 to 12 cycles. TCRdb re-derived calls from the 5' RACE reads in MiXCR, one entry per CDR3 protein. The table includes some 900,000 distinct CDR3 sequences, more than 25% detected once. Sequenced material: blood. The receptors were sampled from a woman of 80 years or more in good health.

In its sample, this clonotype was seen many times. CDR3 protein: CASSQTPSSYNEQFF. Written as DNA, the CDR3 is TGTGCCAGCAGCCAAACTCCCAGCTCCTACAATGAGCAGTTCTTC. The J gene is TRBJ2-1, the V gene TRBV7-2; D not resolved. Between the trimmed V and J ends, which lost 5 bases and 0 bases, there was a span of 11 bases. CDR3 size: 15 residues. Per germline, CDR1 SGHTA and CDR2 FQGNSA.

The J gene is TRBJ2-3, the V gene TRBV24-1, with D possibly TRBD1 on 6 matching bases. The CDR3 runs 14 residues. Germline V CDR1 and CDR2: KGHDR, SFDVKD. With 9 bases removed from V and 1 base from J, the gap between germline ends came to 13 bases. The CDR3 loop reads CATGKGQGTDTQYF. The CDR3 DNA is TGTGCCACCGGGAAGGGACAAGGCACAGATACGCAGTATTTT.

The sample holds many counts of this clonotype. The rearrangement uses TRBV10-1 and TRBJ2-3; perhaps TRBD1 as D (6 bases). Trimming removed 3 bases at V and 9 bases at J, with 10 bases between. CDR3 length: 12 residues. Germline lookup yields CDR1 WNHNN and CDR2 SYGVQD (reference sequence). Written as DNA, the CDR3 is TGCGCCAGCAGTGATTACAGGGACACGCAGTATTTT. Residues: CASSDYRDTQYF.